The entry that follows covers one T cell receptor (beta chain) sequence. Its matching antigen is unknown. V was clipped by 7 bases and J by 2 bases; unmatched bases: 7. CDR3 size: 15 residues. Germline V gene sequence: CDR1 LGHNA, CDR2 YNFKEQ. The primer mix had 60 Vbeta and 13 Jbeta primers. TCRdb keeps only in-frame clones here, not all; method: immunoSEQ multiplex PCR. The sample includes roughly 57,000 clones. The sample originates from a study of cytomegalovirus exposure and HLA in healthy donors. Study findings and constraints: V- and J-gene trimming in TCR beta was tied to a missense DCLRE1C variant by an analysis performed later. Per a later analysis, HLA-associated TCR beta chains showed more clonal expansion than other, equally common TCR beta chains.

The chain employs TRBV4-2 and TRBJ1-3; the match to TRBD1 covers 8 bases. The sample consisted of PBMCs. This clonotype was sampled from a woman in her twenties or thirties in good health and CMV-seropositive. The CDR3 DNA reads TGTGCCAGCAAAACAGAGGACAGGGCTGGAAACACCATATATTTT. This translates into CASKTEDRAGNTIYF.